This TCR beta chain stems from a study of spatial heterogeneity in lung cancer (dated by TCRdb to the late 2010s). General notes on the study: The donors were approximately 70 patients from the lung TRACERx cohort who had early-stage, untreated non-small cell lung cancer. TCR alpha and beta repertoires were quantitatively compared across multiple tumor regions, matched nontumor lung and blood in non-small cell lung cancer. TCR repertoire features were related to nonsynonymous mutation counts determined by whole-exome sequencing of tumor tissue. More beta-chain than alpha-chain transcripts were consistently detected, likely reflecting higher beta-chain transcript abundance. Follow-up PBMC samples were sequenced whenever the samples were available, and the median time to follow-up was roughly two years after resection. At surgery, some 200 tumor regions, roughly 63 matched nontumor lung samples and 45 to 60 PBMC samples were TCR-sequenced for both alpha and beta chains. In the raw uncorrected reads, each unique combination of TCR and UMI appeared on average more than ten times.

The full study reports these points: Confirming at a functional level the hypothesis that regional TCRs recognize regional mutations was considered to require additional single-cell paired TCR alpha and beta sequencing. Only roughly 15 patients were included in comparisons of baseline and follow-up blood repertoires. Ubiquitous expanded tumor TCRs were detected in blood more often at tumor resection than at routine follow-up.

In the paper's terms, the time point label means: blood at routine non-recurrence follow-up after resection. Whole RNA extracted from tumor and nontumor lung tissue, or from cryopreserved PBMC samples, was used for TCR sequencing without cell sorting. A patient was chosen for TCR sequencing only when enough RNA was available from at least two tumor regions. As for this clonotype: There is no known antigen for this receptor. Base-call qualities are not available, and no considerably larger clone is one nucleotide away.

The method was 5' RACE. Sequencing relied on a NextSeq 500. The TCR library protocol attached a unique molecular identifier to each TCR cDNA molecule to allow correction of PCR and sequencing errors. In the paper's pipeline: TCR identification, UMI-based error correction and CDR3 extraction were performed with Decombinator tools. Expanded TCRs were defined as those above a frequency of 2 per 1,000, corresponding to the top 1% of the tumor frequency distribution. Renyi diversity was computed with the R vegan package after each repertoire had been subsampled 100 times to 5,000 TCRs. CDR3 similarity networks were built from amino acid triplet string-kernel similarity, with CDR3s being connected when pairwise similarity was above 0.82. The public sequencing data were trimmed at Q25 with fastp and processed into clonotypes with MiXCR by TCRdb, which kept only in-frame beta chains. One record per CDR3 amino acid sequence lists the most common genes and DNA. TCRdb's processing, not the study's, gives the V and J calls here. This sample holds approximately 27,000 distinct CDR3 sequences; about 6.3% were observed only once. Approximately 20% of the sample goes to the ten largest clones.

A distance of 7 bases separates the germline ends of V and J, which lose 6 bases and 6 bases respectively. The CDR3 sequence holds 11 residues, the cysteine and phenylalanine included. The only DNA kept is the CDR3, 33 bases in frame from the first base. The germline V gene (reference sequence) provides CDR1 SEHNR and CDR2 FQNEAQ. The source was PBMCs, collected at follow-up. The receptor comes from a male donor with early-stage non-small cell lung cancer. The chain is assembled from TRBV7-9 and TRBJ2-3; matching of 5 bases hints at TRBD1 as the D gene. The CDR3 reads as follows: CASSAGDTQYF. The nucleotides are TGTGCCAGCAGTGCAGGGGATACGCAGTATTTT.